The 2 T cell receptor beta chains below were found in one sample sequenced in a study of low-dose radiotherapy and immunotherapy resistance in tumors. cDNA synthesis used a TRAV/TRBV-specific primer set for both chains. It was with a constant-region primer and a V-primer adapter that TCRs were amplified over around 18 PCR cycles. TCRdb re-derived calls from the reads in MiXCR, one entry per CDR3 protein. The sample has several thousand distinct CDR3 sequences, 60% to 75% seen once. The origin of the receptors is a human donor with advanced metastatic prostate, ovarian, gallbladder or colorectal cancer (not recorded which). This table probably holds off-target reads from a library built for another chain.

The J gene is TRBJ2-7, the V gene TRBV14; possibly TRBD1 for D (6 bases). Trimming removed 2 bases at V and 6 bases at J, with 11 bases between. CDR1 is SGHDN, CDR2 FVKESK, per germline. CDR3 size: 13 residues. CDR3 nucleotide sequence: TGTGCCAGCAGCCAATACAGGGTGGGCGAGCAGTACTTC. It encodes CASSQYRVGEQYF.

The chain recombines TRBV2 with TRBJ2-7; 11 bases align to TRBD1. This CDR3 is built from 15 residues. V lost 7 bases and J lost 5; bases outside the gene matches: 10. Germline assignment: CDR1 SNHLY and CDR2 FYNNEI. The CDR3 sequence is CASTEDRTGGNEQYF. In DNA form, the CDR3 reads TGTGCCAGCACGGAGGATCGGACAGGGGGCAACGAGCAGTACTTC.